The 31 T cell receptor beta chains presented below share a single source sample, sequenced in a study of blood T cell repertoires in COVID-19. TCRdb's table, derived via immunoSEQ multiplex PCR, lists solely in-frame clones and lacks some. The sample has over 250,000 clones, over 75% seen once. The specimen was peripheral blood. The receptors shown here come from a man in his fifties or sixties with active or convalescent COVID-19.

The chain employs TRBV7-9 and TRBJ2-1, with a tentative D call TRBD2 (6 bases). This CDR3 comprises 15 residues. The germline gives CDR1 SEHNR, CDR2 FQNEAQ (reference sequence). Trimming pared 5 bases from V and 4 bases from J, leaving 15 bases between. CDR3: CASSHNRDSYNEQFF. The CDR3 DNA follows: TGTGCCAGCAGCCATAACCGGGACTCTTACAATGAGCAGTTCTTC.

This chain connects TRBV2 to TRBJ2-7; possible D gene TRBD1, 5 bases. This CDR3 comprises 14 residues. Germline loops: CDR1 SNHLY, CDR2 FYNNEI. With 5 bases removed from V and 3 bases from J, the gap between germline ends came to 14 bases. The CDR3 loop is CASSLNRINYEQYF. The DNA of the CDR3 is TGTGCCAGCAGTTTGAACAGGATAAACTACGAGCAGTACTTC.

The chain links TRBV4-3 to TRBJ1-4, with D unresolved. The V end was cut by 4 bases, the J end by 8 bases, with 11 bases between. The CDR3 sequence is 13 residues long. Germline CDR1 reads LGHNA; CDR2 reads YSLEER. CDR3 sequence (DNA): TGCGCCAGCAGCCCCTTCCAGAGGGAAAAACTGTTTTTT. Translated, it gives CASSPFQREKLFF.

The gene calls are TRBV25-1 and TRBJ1-2; D uncertain. CDR3 size: 14 residues. The V end was cut by 3 bases, the J end by 4 bases, with 12 bases between. CDR1 and CDR2 from the germline V gene are MGHDK and SYGVNS. CDR3 sequence reads: CASSDRGEVYGYTF. CDR3 DNA sequence: TGTGCCAGCAGTGACCGCGGAGAGGTCTATGGCTACACCTTC.

The rearrangement links TRBV18 to TRBJ2-7; 7 bases agree with TRBD1. Germline trimming cut 2 bases from V and 10 bases from J; bases unmatched to any gene: 20. Germline CDR1 is KGHSH and CDR2 is LQKENI. This CDR3 comprises 17 residues. The CDR3 spells CASSPKVSRQGMGRQYF. CDR3 in DNA: TGTGCCAGCTCACCAAAAGTCTCGAGACAGGGTATGGGGAGACAGTACTTC.

The chain combines TRBV5-6 with TRBJ2-1; unclear D gene. The germline gives CDR1 SGHDT, CDR2 YYEEEE. This CDR3 has 14 amino acids. Trimming shortened V by 3 bases and J by 3 bases, and 10 bases separated the two germline ends. For the CDR3, the DNA is TGTGCCAGCAGCTGGGTGGGCCGCTACAATGAGCAGTTCTTC. Protein sequence: CASSWVGRYNEQFF.

This clone came up a few times. This sequence joins TRBV5-1 and TRBJ2-5, with TRBD1 matching over 10 bases. Trimming took 4 bases from V and 5 from J; bases not matched to a gene: 8. This CDR3 is 15 amino acids long. Germline V gene data show CDR1 as SGHRS and CDR2 as YFSETQ. The CDR3 nucleotides read TGCGCCAGCAGCGTGGGACAGGGGATGGGGGAGACCCAGTACTTC. This translates into CASSVGQGMGETQYF. Filled out from reference TRBV5-1 and TRBJ2-5, the complete variable domain reads KAGVTQTPRYLIKTRGQQVTLSCSPISGHRSVSWYQQTPGQGLQFLFEYFSETQRNKGNFPGRFSGRQFSNSRSEMNVSTLELGDSALYLCASSVGQGMGETQYFGPGTRLLVL.

The CDR3 DNA reads TGTGCCACCAGCAGAGAGGACAGGAACACTGAAGCTTTCTTT. It yields the protein CATSREDRNTEAFF. The chain combines TRBV15 with TRBJ1-1, with a tentative D call TRBD1 (6 bases). The CDR3 runs to 14 residues. Germline-derived CDR1 and CDR2 are LNHNV and YYDKDF (reference sequence). Deletions cut 0 bases from V and 1 base from J, with 6 bases between. Combining the CDR3 with reference TRBV15 and TRBJ1-1 gives the whole variable domain DAMVIQNPRYQVTQFGKPVTLSCSQTLNHNVMYWYQQKSSQAPKLLFHYYDKDFNNEADTPDNFQSRRPNTSFCFLDIRSPGLGDTAMYLCATSREDRNTEAFFGQGTRLTVV.

As regards this clone: One junction end does not reproduce the germline sequence, and a read error may be involved. The chain is built from TRBV28 and TRBJ1-2; the D is unclear. In germline, CDR1 is MDHEN, CDR2 SYDVKM. The CDR3 has 16 residues. CDR3 amino acids: CANSPLGRHNLYGYTF. In DNA, the CDR3 is TGTGCCAACAGTCCCCTCGGCAGACACAACCTCTATGGCTACACCTTC.

This clone was seen only a few times. CDR3 nucleotides: TGTGCCAGCAGCCCCGGGACAGGGGGCCTCGGCGAGCAGTACTTC. Amino acids: CASSPGTGGLGEQYF. The chain uses TRBV5-4 and TRBJ2-7; 12 positions match TRBD1. The germline V gene has CDR1 SGHNT and CDR2 YYREEE (reference sequence). This CDR3 contains 15 residues. After removal of 4 bases from V and 6 bases from J, the junction contained 8 bases not matched to a gene.

This chain joins TRBV24-1 and TRBJ2-5; 7 bases agree with TRBD2. V lost 9 bases to trimming and J lost 3 bases; unmatched junction nucleotides: 6. The CDR3 loop spans 13 amino acids. CDR1 and CDR2 (germline): KGHDR, SFDVKD. CDR3 region: CATAAGVEETQYF. The CDR3 nucleotides are TGTGCCACCGCCGCGGGAGTGGAAGAGACCCAGTACTTC.

This sequence joins TRBV6-5 and TRBJ1-2; perhaps TRBD1 as D (6 bases). There are 14 residues in the CDR3. CDR1 and CDR2 (germline): MNHEY, SVGAGI. Trimming left V 6 bases short and J 5 bases short, with 16 bases between. CDR3 protein: CASRVRGHPYGYTF. In DNA, the CDR3 is TGTGCCAGCAGGGTTCGGGGACACCCTTATGGCTACACCTTC.

The chain couples TRBV25-1 to TRBJ1-5; TRBD1 agrees at 9 bases. The CDR3 is 17 residues long. V dropped 4 bases and J dropped 0; count of bases not matched to a gene: 7. Germline V gene sequence: CDR1 MGHDK, CDR2 SYGVNS. CDR3 amino acids: CASSAGTGPYSNQPQHF. DNA of the CDR3: TGTGCCAGCAGTGCCGGGACAGGGCCTTATAGCAATCAGCCCCAGCATTTT. The complete variable domain, with remaining parts taken from reference TRBV25-1 and TRBJ1-5, reads EADIYQTPRYLVIGTGKKITLECSQTMGHDKMYWYQQDPGMELHLIHYSYGVNSTEKGDLSSESTVSRIRTEHFPLTLESARPSHTSQYLCASSAGTGPYSNQPQHFGDGTRLSIL.

A note on this clone: In the same sample, other DNA sequences code for this CDR3. The gene calls are TRBV30 and TRBJ2-5, with D maybe TRBD2 (5 bases). The CDR3 runs 13 residues. The V end was cut by 0 bases, the J end by 5 bases, with 10 bases between. The germline gives CDR1 GTSNPN, CDR2 SVGIG (reference sequence). CDR3 residues: CAWSVRRRETQYF. CDR3 DNA: TGTGCCTGGAGTGTACGACGGAGGGAGACCCAGTACTTC.

This sequence joins TRBV4-1 and TRBJ2-7; TRBD2 matches at 8 bases. Germline CDR1 reads MGHRA; CDR2 reads YSYEKL. This CDR3 comprises 15 residues. V shed 3 bases and J 3 bases; nucleotides not matched to a gene: 7. The chain's CDR3 is CASSHGGGRGYEQYF. The CDR3 nucleotides are TGCGCCAGCAGCCACGGCGGGGGGCGTGGCTACGAGCAGTACTTC.

The chain has TRBV6-5 and TRBJ2-1; 12 positions match TRBD2. V was clipped by 6 bases and J by 6 bases; unmatched bases: 6. The CDR3 is 15 residues long. CDR1 MNHEY and CDR2 SVGAGI come from the germline V gene. The DNA of the CDR3 is TGTGCCAGCAGCCTCACTAGCGGGAGGTTCAATGAGCAGTTCTTC. It encodes CASSLTSGRFNEQFF.

The gene calls are TRBV11-2 and TRBJ2-7; D is ambiguous. CDR3 length equals 14 residues. CDR1 SGHAT and CDR2 FQNNGV come from the germline V gene. Trimming took off 3 bases at V and 2 bases at J, with 11 bases between the two ends. The DNA for the CDR3 is TGTGCCAGCAGCTTCTTGGCGGAGACCTACGAGCAGTACTTC. Its translation is CASSFLAETYEQYF.

This chain links TRBV7-6 with TRBJ1-6; maybe TRBD1 (5 bases). V gave up 1 base and J gave up 6 bases, with 28 bases separating them. This CDR3 is 21 amino acids long. The germline CDR1 and CDR2 sequences are SGHVS and FNYEAQ. The CDR3 spells CASSLVGGMAGNFVRNSPLHF. The CDR3 DNA sequence: TGTGCCAGCAGCTTAGTGGGTGGTATGGCAGGGAATTTCGTTCGTAATTCACCCCTCCACTTT.

The rearrangement uses TRBV3-1 (or the pseudogene TRBV3-2) and TRBJ2-3, with TRBD2 identical over 11 bases. The ends lost 0 bases at V and 4 bases at J; junction bases unmatched: 3. Germline V CDR1 and CDR2: LGHDT, YNNKEL (reference sequence). CDR3 length equals 16 residues. The CDR3 sequence is CASSQDTSGSSDTQYF. The CDR3 bases are TGTGCCAGCAGCCAAGACACTAGCGGGAGTTCAGATACGCAGTATTTT.

This sequence joins TRBV9 and TRBJ2-1; 9 positions match TRBD2. This CDR3 spans 18 amino acids. The V gene end was trimmed by 4 bases and the J gene end by 5 bases; junction bases not matched to a gene: 16. Germline V gene data show CDR1 as SGDLS and CDR2 as YYNGEE. The CDR3, as DNA: TGTGCCAGCAGCCCTCCCCAAGGACGACTAGCGGTAGACAATGAGCAGTTCTTC. The encoded protein is CASSPPQGRLAVDNEQFF. The variable domain in full, with the rest retrieved from reference TRBV9 and TRBJ2-1, is DSGVTQTPKHLITATGQRVTLRCSPRSGDLSVYWYQQSLDQGLQFLIQYYNGEERAKGNILERFSAQQFPDLHSELNLSSLELGDSALYFCASSPPQGRLAVDNEQFFGPGTRLTVL.

This clone came up once. The chain combines TRBV19 with TRBJ2-3, with TRBD2 identical over 8 bases. V trimming: 8 bases; J trimming: 5 bases; junction bases outside the gene matches: 9. CDR1 LNHDA and CDR2 SQIVND come from the germline V gene (reference sequence). The CDR3 extends over 14 amino acids. DNA for the CDR3: TGTGCCAGTGGGGCGGGGGGATTCGGAGATACGCAGTATTTT. This sequence encodes CASGAGGFGDTQYF.

CDR3 sequence (DNA): TGCGCCAGCAGTGAATCCGGTGGAGGCTATGGCTACACCTTC. Translating it yields CASSESGGGYGYTF. The chain combines TRBV10-2 with TRBJ1-2; D is ambiguous. V lost 3 bases to trimming and J lost 4 bases, with 12 bases between them. CDR1 is WSHSY and CDR2 is SAAADI in the germline V gene. The CDR3 runs to 14 residues.

As regards this clone: The identical CDR3 is also encoded by other nucleotide sequences in the sample. This chain connects TRBV4-1 to TRBJ1-1; a weak D match, TRBD1 (5 bases). The CDR3 totals 13 residues. Germline lookup yields CDR1 MGHRA and CDR2 YSYEKL. Trimming took off 0 bases at V and 3 bases at J, with 5 bases between the two ends. For the CDR3, the DNA is TGCGCCAGCAGCCAAGACAGGGACACTGAAGCTTTCTTT. This translates into CASSQDRDTEAFF.

This chain connects TRBV11-2 to TRBJ2-2; 9 positions agree with TRBD2. The germline V gene has CDR1 SGHAT and CDR2 FQNNGV. After removal of 5 bases from V and 5 bases from J, the junction contained 18 bases not matched to a gene. The length of the CDR3 is 19 residues. CDR3 bases: TGTGCCAGCAGCCGCAGGGGGTTCGTAGCGGGAGTTCGGACCGGGGAGCTGTTTTTT. Its protein is CASSRRGFVAGVRTGELFF.

J is TRBJ2-3 and V is TRBV5-1; D is ambiguous. The germline gives CDR1 SGHRS, CDR2 YFSETQ. V dropped 7 bases and J dropped 5 bases, with 17 bases sitting between them. This CDR3 is 14 amino acids long. CDR3 in DNA: TGCGCCAGCGCCCCAAGTGGGCAGGTAGATACGCAGTATTTT. This gives the protein CASAPSGQVDTQYF.

The rearrangement joins TRBV5-8 to TRBJ1-5; 11 bases are shared with TRBD1. With 4 bases clipped from V and 0 bases from J, the junction kept 6 bases outside the gene matches. Germline loops: CDR1 SGHTS, CDR2 YDEGEE. The length of the CDR3 is 17 residues. The CDR3 loop is CASSARTGGNSNQPQHF. The CDR3 coding sequence is TGTGCCAGCAGCGCCCGGACAGGGGGCAATAGCAATCAGCCCCAGCATTTT.

The chain recombines TRBV30 with TRBJ1-5; TRBD1 might be the D (6 bases). CDR1 is GTSNPN, CDR2 SVGIG, per germline (reference sequence). V lost 0 bases to trimming and J lost 6 bases, with 15 bases between them. The CDR3 contains 15 residues. CDR3 sequence (DNA): TGTGCCTGGAGTGTACCAATGGGGGGGGCTCAGCCCCAGCATTTT. The encoded protein is CAWSVPMGGAQPQHF. The entire variable domain, with the rest obtained from reference TRBV30 and TRBJ1-5, is as follows: SQTIHQWPATLVQPVGSPLSLECTVEGTSNPNLYWYRQAAGRGLQLLFYSVGIGQISSEVPQNLSASRPQDRQFILSSKKLLLSDSGFYLCAWSVPMGGAQPQHFGDGTRLSIL.

This chain connects TRBV13 to TRBJ2-5; 10 bases align to TRBD1. V lost 5 bases, J lost 2 bases, and 2 bases stayed unmatched. From germline, CDR1 is PRHDT and CDR2 FYEKMQ (reference sequence). CDR3 length: 14 amino acids. The CDR3 here is CASSQGQGQETQYF. CDR3 coding DNA: TGTGCCAGCAGCCAGGGACAGGGGCAAGAGACCCAGTACTTC.

The J gene is TRBJ2-3, the V gene TRBV9; 7 bases line up with TRBD2. The CDR3 contains 14 residues. Germline CDR1 and CDR2: SGDLS and YYNGEE. V lost 0 bases, J lost 6 bases, and 4 bases stayed unmatched. This chain's CDR3 is CASSVEAGFDTQYF. CDR3 coding DNA: TGTGCCAGCAGCGTAGAAGCGGGATTTGATACGCAGTATTTT. Full variable domain (rest looked up from reference TRBV9 and TRBJ2-3): DSGVTQTPKHLITATGQRVTLRCSPRSGDLSVYWYQQSLDQGLQFLIQYYNGEERAKGNILERFSAQQFPDLHSELNLSSLELGDSALYFCASSVEAGFDTQYFGPGTRLTVL.

This clone appeared a single time. The chain links TRBV5-1 to TRBJ2-3, with D perhaps TRBD1 (5 bases). This CDR3 contains 14 residues. Per germline, CDR1 SGHRS and CDR2 YFSETQ. V was cut by 4 bases and J by 0 bases, with 9 bases left in between. CDR3 sequence reads: CASSQQESTDTQYF. The DNA for the CDR3 is TGCGCCAGCAGCCAACAGGAGAGCACAGATACGCAGTATTTT.

The chain couples TRBV19 to TRBJ1-2; TRBD1 matches at 7 bases. From germline, CDR1 is LNHDA and CDR2 SQIVND (reference sequence). The CDR3 totals 16 residues. The V and J ends lost 3 bases and 8 bases, in that order; junction bases with no gene match: 15. The CDR3 sequence is CASSIRPEGAPGGYTF. CDR3 DNA sequence: TGTGCCAGTAGTATTCGACCAGAGGGGGCGCCTGGCGGCTACACCTTC.